The T cell receptor (beta chain) under discussion was sequenced for a study of cytomegalovirus exposure and HLA in healthy donors. Looked up from germline, CDR1 is MNHEY and CDR2 is SMNVEV (reference sequence). The CDR3 extends over 19 amino acids. Only in-frame clones appear in the TCRdb table, and some are missing; sequencing was by immunoSEQ multiplex PCR. The sample records about 78,000 clones, 96% being singletons. A note on this clone: One end of the junction does not line up with germline, which may come from a read error.

The source is a man between 18 and 29 years old in good health and CMV-seropositive. The sequenced sample was PBMCs. V is TRBV27 and J is TRBJ2-7; 14 positions match TRBD2. The CDR3: CAGSPRLAGGPGRAYEQYF. DNA for the CDR3: TGTGCCGGCAGTCCTCGACTAGCGGGAGGGCCCGGGAGGGCTTACGAGCAGTACTTC.